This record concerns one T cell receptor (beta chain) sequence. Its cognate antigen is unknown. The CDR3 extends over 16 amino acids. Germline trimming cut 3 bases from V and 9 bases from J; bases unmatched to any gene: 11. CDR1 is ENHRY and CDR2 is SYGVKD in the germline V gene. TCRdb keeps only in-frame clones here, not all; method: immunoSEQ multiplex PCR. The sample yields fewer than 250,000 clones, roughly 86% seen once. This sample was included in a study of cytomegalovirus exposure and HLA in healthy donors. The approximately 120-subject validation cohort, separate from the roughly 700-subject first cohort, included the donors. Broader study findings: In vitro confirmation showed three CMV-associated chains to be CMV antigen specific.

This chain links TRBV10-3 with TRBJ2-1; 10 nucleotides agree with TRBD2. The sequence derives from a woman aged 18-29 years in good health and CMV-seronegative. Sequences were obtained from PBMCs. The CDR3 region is CAISDIASGRAGEQFF. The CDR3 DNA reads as TGTGCCATCAGTGATATAGCCAGCGGGAGGGCCGGTGAGCAGTTCTTC.